The rows below give T cell receptor beta chains drawn from one sample of a study of blood T cell repertoires in COVID-19. TCRdb's copy holds only in-frame clones and misses some; the assay was immunoSEQ multiplex PCR. The sample lists roughly 200,000 clones, 80% to 90% occurring once. The source material was peripheral blood. Receptor source: a woman older than 75 with acute or convalescent COVID-19. Both conserved end residues are part of each CDR3. The order of the fields is D gene, clone size, J gene, V gene, CDR3 protein, CDR3 DNA. The D gene is left open where the match is weak. The size of a clone is reported for some rows only, either as once, few or many, or as a class for expanded clones.

TRBD1,NA,TRBJ1-1,TRBV5-1,CASSLQGAQGTEAFF,TGCGCCAGCAGCTTACAGGGGGCGCAGGGCACTGAAGCTTTCTTT
TRBD1,NA,TRBJ1-6,TRBV7-9,CASSLEARGGRSPLHF,TGTGCCAGCAGCTTAGAGGCGCGAGGGGGCAGGTCACCCCTCCACTTT
NA,NA,TRBJ2-2,TRBV18,CASSPRQAANTGELFF,TGTGCCAGCTCACCCCGACAGGCCGCGAACACCGGGGAGCTGTTTTTT
TRBD2,NA,TRBJ2-5,TRBV27,CASSLIAGGPLFQETQYF,TGTGCCAGCAGCCTCATAGCGGGAGGGCCTTTGTTCCAAGAGACCCAGTACTTC
TRBD2,NA,TRBJ2-1,TRBV29-1,CSGRLAGGNEQFF,TGCAGCGGCCGACTAGCGGGGGGGAATGAGCAGTTCTTC
TRBD1,NA,TRBJ2-5,TRBV18,CASSRGTGNQETQYF,TGTGCCAGCTCACGGGGGACAGGTAATCAAGAGACCCAGTACTTC
NA,few,TRBJ2-7,TRBV5-4,CASSLEGGLSYEQYF,TGTGCCAGCAGCTTGGAAGGGGGTCTCTCCTACGAGCAGTACTTC
NA,NA,TRBJ1-5,TRBV7-2,CASSADRSQPQHF,TGTGCCAGCAGCGCCGACAGGAGTCAGCCCCAGCATTTT
TRBD1,NA,TRBJ2-7,TRBV2,CASSRQGRGSYEQYF,TGTGCCAGCAGTCGACAGGGGAGAGGGTCCTACGAGCAGTACTTC
TRBD1,NA,TRBJ1-4,TRBV15,CATSREGQGVKKLFF,TGTGCCACCAGCAGGGAAGGACAGGGCGTCAAAAAACTGTTTTTT
TRBD2,NA,TRBJ2-5,TRBV19,CASSRPSGPDIETQYF,TGTGCCAGTAGTCGACCTAGCGGGCCCGACATTGAGACCCAGTACTTC
TRBD1,NA,TRBJ1-4,TRBV28,CASSLGGQRNEKLFF,TGTGCCAGCAGTCTCGGGGGACAGAGAAATGAAAAACTGTTTTTT
NA,NA,TRBJ1-2,TRBV27,CASSSLSEGGYGYTF,TGTGCCAGCAGTTCCCTGAGTGAGGGAGGCTATGGCTACACCTTC
NA,NA,TRBJ1-2,TRBV5-6,CASSLAGNYGYTF,TGTGCCAGCAGCTTGGCGGGTAACTATGGCTACACCTTC
NA,NA,TRBJ2-4,TRBV5-4,CASSFRENIQYF,TGTGCCAGCAGCTTCCGGGAAAACATTCAGTACTTC
NA,NA,TRBJ2-7,TRBV19,CASSIFDGAYEQYF,TGTGCCAGTAGTATTTTTGACGGAGCCTACGAGCAGTACTTC
TRBD1,NA,TRBJ1-2,TRBV28,CASSFSGTGNYGYTF,TGTGCCAGCAGTTTTTCCGGGACAGGCAACTATGGCTACACCTTC
TRBD2,NA,TRBJ2-3,TRBV7-2,CASSLAGLAFGDTQYF,TGTGCCAGCAGCTTAGCGGGACTAGCCTTTGGAGATACGCAGTATTTT
NA,NA,TRBJ2-3,TRBV6-6,CASSSRQPITDTQYF,TGTGCCAGCAGTAGCAGACAGCCGATCACAGATACGCAGTATTTT
TRBD1,NA,TRBJ1-1,TRBV18,CASSPRGQPEAFF,TGTGCCAGCTCACCACGGGGACAGCCTGAAGCTTTCTTT
TRBD1,NA,TRBJ1-1,TRBV19,CASSISRQGAIAEAFF,TGTGCCAGTAGTATATCGCGACAGGGGGCGATCGCTGAAGCTTTCTTT
TRBD1,NA,TRBJ2-7,TRBV6-5,CASRTGVGYEQYF,TGTGCCAGCAGGACAGGGGTAGGGTACGAGCAGTACTTC
NA,NA,TRBJ2-6,TRBV28,CASSYRSSGANVLTF,TGTGCCAGCAGCTACAGGTCCTCTGGGGCCAACGTCCTGACTTTC
NA,NA,TRBJ1-2,TRBV5-4,CASSHPQGRLGGYTF,TGTGCCAGCAGCCACCCTCAGGGAAGGCTGGGCGGCTACACCTTC
TRBD2,NA,TRBJ2-5,TRBV19,CASRPSGGRETQYF,TGTGCCAGTAGGCCTAGCGGGGGAAGGGAGACCCAGTACTTC
TRBD1,NA,TRBJ1-6,TRBV6-5,CASSNRGENSPLHF,TGTGCCAGCAGCAACAGGGGAGAAAATTCACCCCTCCACTTT
NA,NA,TRBJ2-7,TRBV20-1,CSASKDSAYEQYF,TGCAGTGCTAGTAAGGACAGCGCCTACGAGCAGTACTTC
NA,NA,TRBJ2-3,TRBV18,CASSPGLENTDTQYF,TGTGCCAGCTCACCAGGCCTGGAGAACACAGATACGCAGTATTTT
TRBD2,NA,TRBJ2-7,TRBV7-2,CASSPPFAGVKEQYF,TGTGCCAGCAGCCCCCCCTTTGCGGGAGTGAAAGAGCAGTACTTC
TRBD1,NA,TRBJ1-4,TRBV18,CASSPFQTGTGEKLFF,TGTGCCAGCTCACCTTTTCAAACCGGGACAGGGGAAAAACTGTTTTTT
NA,NA,TRBJ1-1,TRBV7-8,CASSFLQLNTEAFF,TGTGCCAGCAGCTTTTTACAGCTGAACACTGAAGCTTTCTTT
NA,NA,TRBJ2-7,TRBV11-3,CASSLEYAGEQYF,TGTGCCAGCAGCTTAGAATACGCGGGGGAGCAGTACTTC
TRBD1,NA,TRBJ1-5,TRBV18,CASSPRQGEIGNQPQHF,TGTGCCAGCTCACCGAGACAGGGGGAGATCGGCAATCAGCCCCAGCATTTT
TRBD1,NA,TRBJ2-5,TRBV5-6,CASSLENRGETQYF,TGTGCCAGCAGCTTGGAGAACAGGGGAGAGACCCAGTACTTC
NA,once,TRBJ1-4,TRBV12-3/TRBV12-4,CASSFDSHLFF,TGTGCCAGCAGTTTTGACAGTCACCTGTTTTTT
NA,NA,TRBJ1-4,TRBV5-1,CASRLGGSDEKLFF,TGCGCCAGCAGGTTAGGGGGATCGGATGAAAAACTGTTTTTT
TRBD1,NA,TRBJ1-5,TRBV10-3,CAISAAGGVEPQHF,TGTGCCATCAGTGCGGCAGGGGGTGTGGAGCCCCAGCATTTT
TRBD2,NA,TRBJ2-7,TRBV6-1,CASSESGRASEQYF,TGTGCCAGCAGTGAAAGCGGGAGGGCCAGCGAGCAGTACTTC
TRBD2,NA,TRBJ2-1,TRBV7-8,CASSLSSGGISYNEQFF,TGTGCCAGCAGCTTATCTAGCGGAGGGATCTCCTACAATGAGCAGTTCTTC
NA,once,TRBJ2-1,TRBV7-9,CASKSTGDEQFF,TGTGCCAGCAAATCAACGGGTGATGAGCAGTTCTTC
NA,NA,TRBJ2-3,TRBV18,CASSLQVPGLADTQYF,TGTGCCAGCTCCCTTCAAGTACCGGGACTCGCAGATACGCAGTATTTT
NA,NA,TRBJ1-2,TRBV9,CASSDQGWGYTF,TGTGCCAGCAGCGACCAGGGTTGGGGCTACACCTTC
NA,NA,TRBJ2-2,TRBV5-1,CASSLTTGNTGELFF,TGCGCCAGCAGCTTGACGACAGGGAACACCGGGGAGCTGTTTTTT
NA,NA,TRBJ2-7,TRBV7-2,CASSLTMALPYERYF,TGTGCCAGCAGCTTAACTATGGCGTTACCTTACGAGCGGTACTTC
NA,NA,TRBJ1-3,TRBV18,CASSLGLDSAGNTIYF,TGTGCCAGCTCACTTGGCTTAGACAGCGCTGGAAACACCATATATTTT
NA,few,TRBJ2-7,TRBV5-1,CASSLAGTYEQYF,TGCGCCAGCAGCTTGGCAGGAACCTACGAGCAGTACTTC
TRBD1,NA,TRBJ1-4,TRBV29-1,CSVGQPTEKLFF,TGCAGCGTGGGACAGCCAACGGAAAAACTGTTTTTT
NA,NA,TRBJ2-3,TRBV7-2,CASSLSAGFTDTQYF,TGTGCCAGCAGCTTATCAGCAGGATTCACAGATACGCAGTATTTT
NA,few,TRBJ2-1,TRBV2,CASLGYGGNEQFF,TGTGCCAGCTTAGGGTATGGGGGGAATGAGCAGTTCTTC
NA,NA,TRBJ2-4,TRBV9,CASTSDPTGKDIQYF,TGTGCCAGCACCTCCGACCCCACAGGAAAGGACATTCAGTACTTC
NA,NA,TRBJ2-1,TRBV12-3/TRBV12-4,CASSLWQAEQFF,TGTGCCAGCAGTTTGTGGCAGGCGGAGCAGTTCTTC
NA,NA,TRBJ1-1,TRBV6-5,CASSPGRGPEAFF,TGTGCCAGCAGTCCCGGAAGGGGCCCTGAAGCTTTCTTT
NA,NA,TRBJ1-5,TRBV27,CASSIYGQPQHF,TGTGCCAGCAGTATTTACGGTCAGCCCCAGCATTTT
NA,NA,TRBJ1-5,TRBV28,CASSFTPRQPQHF,TGTGCCAGCAGTTTTACCCCCCGGCAGCCCCAGCATTTT
TRBD2,NA,TRBJ2-1,TRBV5-1,CASSLAGGTYNEQFF,TGCGCCAGCAGCTTAGCGGGAGGGACCTACAATGAGCAGTTCTTC
NA,NA,TRBJ2-5,TRBV12-3/TRBV12-4,CASLGGETQYF,TGTGCCAGCCTTGGAGGGGAGACCCAGTACTTC
NA,once,TRBJ1-2,TRBV7-8,CASSLVPGVVDGYTF,TGTGCCAGCAGCTTAGTCCCCGGGGTTGTTGATGGCTACACCTTC
NA,NA,TRBJ1-1,TRBV10-3,CAISVPARDTEAFF,TGTGCCATCAGTGTCCCAGCGAGGGACACTGAAGCTTTCTTT
TRBD2,NA,TRBJ2-1,TRBV27,CASSALAGKQFF,TGTGCCAGCAGTGCCCTAGCGGGGAAGCAGTTCTTC